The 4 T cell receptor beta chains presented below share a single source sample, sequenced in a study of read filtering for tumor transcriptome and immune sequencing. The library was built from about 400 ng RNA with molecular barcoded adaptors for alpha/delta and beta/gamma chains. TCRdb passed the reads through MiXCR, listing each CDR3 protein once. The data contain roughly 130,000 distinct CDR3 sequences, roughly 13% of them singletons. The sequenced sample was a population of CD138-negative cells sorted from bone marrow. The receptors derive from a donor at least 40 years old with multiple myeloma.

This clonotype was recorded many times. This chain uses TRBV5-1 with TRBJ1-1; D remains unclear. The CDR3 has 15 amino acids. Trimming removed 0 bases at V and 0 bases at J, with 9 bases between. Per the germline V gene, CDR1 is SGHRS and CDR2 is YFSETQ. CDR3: CASSLGRSMNTEAFF. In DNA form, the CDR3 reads TGCGCCAGCAGCTTGGGGAGGTCCATGAACACTGAAGCTTTCTTT.

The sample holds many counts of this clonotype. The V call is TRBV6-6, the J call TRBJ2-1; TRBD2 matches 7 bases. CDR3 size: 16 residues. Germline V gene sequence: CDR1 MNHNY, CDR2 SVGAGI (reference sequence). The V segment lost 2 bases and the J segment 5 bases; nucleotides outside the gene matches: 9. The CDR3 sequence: CASSYEFGTKNNEQFF. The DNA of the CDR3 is TGTGCCAGCAGTTACGAGTTCGGGACTAAAAACAATGAGCAGTTCTTC.

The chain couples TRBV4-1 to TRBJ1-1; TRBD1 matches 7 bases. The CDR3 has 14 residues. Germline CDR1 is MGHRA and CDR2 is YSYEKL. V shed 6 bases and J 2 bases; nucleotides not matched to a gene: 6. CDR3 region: CASSPTGSNTEAFF. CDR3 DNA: TGCGCCAGCAGTCCGACAGGGTCAAACACTGAAGCTTTCTTT.

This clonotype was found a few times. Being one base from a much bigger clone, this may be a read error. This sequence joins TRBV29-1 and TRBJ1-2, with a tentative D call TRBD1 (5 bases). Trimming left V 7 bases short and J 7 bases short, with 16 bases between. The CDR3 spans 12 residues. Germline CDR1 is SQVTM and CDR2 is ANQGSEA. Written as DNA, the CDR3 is TGCAGCGCGTCCCGGGACCGGTTTGGCTACACCTTC. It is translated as CSASRDRFGYTF.